This T cell receptor beta chain was recorded in a study of T cell responses to AZD1222 COVID-19 vaccine. J lost 5 bases, V lost 7 bases, and 13 bases had no gene match. Germline V gene lookup returns CDR1 SGHRS and CDR2 YFSETQ. The CDR3 has 17 residues. Generated by immunoSEQ multiplex PCR, the TCRdb table keeps only in-frame clones and is missing some. Of just under 150,000 clones detected, around 83% appear once; the ten largest clones hold around 5.1%. This receptor was obtained from an adult who received the AZD1222 COVID-19 vaccine. This chain links TRBV5-1 with TRBJ2-5; TRBD2 matches 14 bases. The sequenced sample was peripheral blood, obtained 28 days after the second AZD1222 dose. The CDR3: CASGPQPGLAGVETQYF. The CDR3 DNA follows: TGCGCCAGCGGACCCCAACCGGGACTAGCGGGGGTGGAGACCCAGTACTTC. Full variable domain (outside the CDR3, taken from reference TRBV5-1 and TRBJ2-5): KAGVTQTPRYLIKTRGQQVTLSCSPISGHRSVSWYQQTPGQGLQFLFEYFSETQRNKGNFPGRFSGRQFSNSRSEMNVSTLELGDSALYLCASGPQPGLAGVETQYFGPGTRLLVL.